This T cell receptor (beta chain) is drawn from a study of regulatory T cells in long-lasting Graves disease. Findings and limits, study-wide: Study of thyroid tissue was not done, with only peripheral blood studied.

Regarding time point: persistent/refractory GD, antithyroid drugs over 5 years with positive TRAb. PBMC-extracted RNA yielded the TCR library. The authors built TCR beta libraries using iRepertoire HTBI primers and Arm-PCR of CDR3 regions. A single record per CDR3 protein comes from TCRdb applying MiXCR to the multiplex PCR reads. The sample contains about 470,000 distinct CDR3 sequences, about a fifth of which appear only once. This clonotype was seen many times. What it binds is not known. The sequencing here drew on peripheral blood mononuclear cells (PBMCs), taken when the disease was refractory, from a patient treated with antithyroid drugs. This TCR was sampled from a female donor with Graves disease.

Here the CDR3 DNA reads TGTGCCAGCAGTGAAAAGGGACAGGGGGTATACGAGCAGTACTTC. Translating it yields CASSEKGQGVYEQYF. The chain carries TRBV6-1 and TRBJ2-7; 11 bases are a match to TRBD1. The CDR3 consists of 15 residues. V lost 2 bases to trimming and J lost 4 bases; unmatched junction nucleotides: 4. Germline V CDR1 and CDR2: MNHNS, SASEGT.